Shown below are 30 T cell receptor beta chains from a single sample sequenced in a study of blood T cell repertoires in COVID-19. Measured with immunoSEQ multiplex PCR; TCRdb has only the in-frame clones, and not every one. The sample carries around 380,000 clones, about 89% recorded once. The sequenced sample was PBMCs or T cells enriched from blood (not recorded which). These receptors were collected from a man aged 25-40 years who had recovered from COVID-19.

This clone was found once. The rearrangement uses TRBV6-4 and TRBJ1-6; D is ambiguous. The V gene lost 3 bases and the J gene lost 7 bases, with 10 bases spanning the gap. The germline V gene has CDR1 MRHNA and CDR2 SNTAGT. The CDR3 covers 14 residues. DNA for the CDR3: TGTGCCAGCAGTGAGTTCTCGGGAAATTCACCCCTCCACTTT. It encodes CASSEFSGNSPLHF.

This clone was found once. The chain carries TRBV12-3 or TRBV12-4 and TRBJ2-7, with D perhaps matching TRBD1 (6 bases). The V and J ends lost 7 bases and 3 bases respectively, with 7 bases between them. The CDR3 has 11 amino acids. CDR3: CASTDSYEQYF. The CDR3 bases are TGTGCCAGCACGGACAGCTACGAGCAGTACTTC.

This chain's CDR3 is CSVEGLAGSSYNEQFF. The CDR3 coding sequence is TGCAGCGTTGAGGGTCTAGCGGGGAGCTCCTACAATGAGCAGTTCTTC. This chain connects TRBV29-1 to TRBJ2-1; 9 bases match TRBD2. The CDR3 has 16 amino acids. With 3 bases clipped from V and 0 bases from J, the junction kept 6 bases outside the gene matches. The germline V gene has CDR1 SQVTM and CDR2 ANQGSEA.

This chain joins TRBV5-4 and TRBJ1-2; a possible D gene is TRBD1 (6 bases). From germline, CDR1 is SGHNT and CDR2 YYREEE (reference sequence). The V end was cut by 0 bases, the J end by 4 bases, with 10 bases between. The CDR3 has 14 residues. The CDR3, as DNA: TGTGCCAGCAGCTTGGACAGGGTCGGCTATGGCTACACCTTC. Its translation is CASSLDRVGYGYTF.

This chain uses TRBV5-6 with TRBJ2-2; 9 nucleotides match TRBD1. The CDR3 sequence is 17 residues long. The J segment lost 5 bases and the V segment lost 1 base, leaving 9 bases of the junction unmatched. Germline V gene data show CDR1 as SGHDT and CDR2 as YYEEEE. CDR3 nucleotide sequence: TGTGCCAGCAGCTTGCGGGCTGGACAGGGGTTGACCGGGGAGCTGTTTTTT. The encoded protein is CASSLRAGQGLTGELFF.

The chain joins TRBV29-1 to TRBJ1-4; 7 bases fit TRBD1. Germline V gene sequence: CDR1 SQVTM, CDR2 ANQGSEA. V dropped 5 bases and J dropped 4; count of bases not matched to a gene: 4. The CDR3 loop spans 13 amino acids. CDR3 amino acids: CSVRNRGNEKLFF. Written as DNA, the CDR3 is TGCAGCGTTCGGAACAGGGGTAATGAAAAACTGTTTTTT.

CDR3 loop: CASSQAGGGAYGEQYF. In DNA, the CDR3 is TGCGCCAGCAGCCAAGCCGGCGGGGGGGCCTACGGCGAGCAGTACTTC. The chain has TRBV4-1 and TRBJ2-7, with TRBD2 identical over 9 bases. Germline loops: CDR1 MGHRA, CDR2 YSYEKL. The CDR3 has 16 residues. The trim removed 1 base at V and 6 bases at J, leaving 10 bases unmatched.

The chain uses TRBV9 and TRBJ2-5; TRBD2 aligns across 7 bases. The germline V gene has CDR1 SGDLS and CDR2 YYNGEE. J gave up 1 base and V 4 bases, and 4 bases lay outside the gene matches. The CDR3 sequence is 14 residues long. CDR3 in amino acids: CASSPGTTQETQYF. The CDR3 DNA is TGTGCCAGCAGCCCCGGGACTACCCAAGAGACCCAGTACTTC.

The V and J genes are TRBV9 and TRBJ1-3; D possibly corresponds to TRBD1 (5 bases). The CDR3 extends over 15 amino acids. Between the trimmed V and J ends, which lost 0 bases and 2 bases, there was a span of 9 bases. The germline V gene has CDR1 SGDLS and CDR2 YYNGEE. CDR3 sequence: CASSVGGVTGNTIYF. CDR3 sequence (DNA): TGTGCCAGCAGCGTAGGGGGGGTGACTGGAAACACCATATATTTT.

This chain connects TRBV5-1 to TRBJ1-4; no definite D call. From germline, CDR1 is SGHRS and CDR2 YFSETQ. Trimming pared 5 bases from V and 3 bases from J, leaving 11 bases between. The CDR3 has 14 amino acids. Written as DNA, the CDR3 is TGCGCCAGCAGTGAGGCCGGAGCTAATGAAAAACTGTTTTTT. This gives the protein CASSEAGANEKLFF.

The rearrangement joins TRBV5-1 to TRBJ2-1; D not resolved. CDR3 length: 15 residues. The V end lost 0 bases, the J end lost 1 base, and 8 bases lay between the germline ends. Germline-derived CDR1 and CDR2 are SGHRS and YFSETQ. In DNA form, the CDR3 reads TGCGCCAGCAGCTTGGGCGGTGCGTCCTACAATGAGCAGTTCTTC. Its translation: CASSLGGASYNEQFF.

The chain employs TRBV18 and TRBJ1-4; no firm D call. This CDR3 comprises 13 residues. V was shortened by 3 bases and J by 4 bases, with 6 bases between the two germline ends. Germline CDR1 and CDR2: KGHSH and LQKENI. The CDR3 sequence: CASSPGSNEKLFF. DNA of the CDR3: TGTGCCAGCTCACCGGGGAGTAATGAAAAACTGTTTTTT.

This rearrangement joins TRBV10-2 to TRBJ2-2; D gene unclear. Trimming pared 4 bases from V and 1 base from J, leaving 7 bases between. The CDR3 spans 14 residues. Germline values: CDR1 WSHSY, CDR2 SAAADI. The CDR3 DNA reads as TGCGCCAGCAGTGCTGCAGGGAACACCGGGGAGCTGTTTTTT. Amino acid sequence: CASSAAGNTGELFF.

J is TRBJ1-4 and V is TRBV3-1 (or the pseudogene TRBV3-2); D might be TRBD1 (6 bases). Germline CDR1 and CDR2: LGHDT and YNNKEL (reference sequence). Trimming stripped 5 bases from V and 4 bases from J, with 8 bases between. This CDR3 region has 13 residues. The DNA for the CDR3 is TGTGCCAGCAGCATACAGGGTAATGAAAAACTGTTTTTT. Its translation is CASSIQGNEKLFF.

V usage is TRBV19 and J usage is TRBJ1-5; 7 positions agree with TRBD1. The CDR3 is made up of 14 amino acids. The V segment lost 5 bases and the J segment 5 bases; nucleotides outside the gene matches: 6. Germline V gene data show CDR1 as LNHDA and CDR2 as SQIVND (reference sequence). The CDR3 bases are TGTGCCAGTAGTGTGGGACAGTCACATCAGCCCCAGCATTTT. Its translation is CASSVGQSHQPQHF.

The V gene is TRBV7-9, the J gene TRBJ1-1; 7 bases line up with TRBD1. Germline-derived CDR1 and CDR2 are SEHNR and FQNEAQ (reference sequence). The CDR3 totals 16 residues. V lost 2 bases, J lost 4 bases, and 10 bases stayed unmatched. This chain's CDR3 is CASSLKRGQWGTEAFF. For the CDR3, the DNA is TGTGCCAGCAGCTTAAAAAGGGGGCAGTGGGGCACTGAAGCTTTCTTT.

The chain combines TRBV3-1 (or the pseudogene TRBV3-2) with TRBJ1-1, with D possibly being TRBD1 (6 bases). In germline, CDR1 is LGHDT, CDR2 YNNKEL (reference sequence). This CDR3 spans 14 amino acids. V was trimmed by 1 base and J by 2 bases, leaving 8 bases between them. CDR3 protein: CASSQGTVNTEAFF. CDR3 bases: TGTGCCAGCAGCCAAGGGACAGTTAACACTGAAGCTTTCTTT.

There are a few counts of this clone. V is TRBV11-3 and J is TRBJ2-1; 8 bases match TRBD2. Germline V gene data show CDR1 as SGHNT and CDR2 as YENEEA. The CDR3 is 17 amino acids. Germline trimming cut 1 base from V and 7 bases from J; bases unmatched to any gene: 12. CDR3 bases: TGTGCCAGCAGCTTAGGGGTGGGACTAGGGCTTATAAATGAGCAGTTCTTC. This sequence encodes CASSLGVGLGLINEQFF. Full variable domain (outside the CDR3, taken from reference TRBV11-3 and TRBJ2-1): EAGVVQSPRYKIIEKKQPVAFWCNPISGHNTLYWYLQNLGQGPELLIRYENEEAVDDSQLPKDRFSAERLKGVDSTLKIQPAELGDSAVYLCASSLGVGLGLINEQFFGPGTRLTVL.

CDR3 bases: TGTGCCAGCAGCTTATATCCAGGGACAGTCCAAGAGACCCAGTACTTC. Its translation: CASSLYPGTVQETQYF. The genes are TRBV7-2 and TRBJ2-5, with 7 bases aligning to TRBD1. The CDR3 loop spans 16 amino acids. Germline CDR1 and CDR2: SGHTA and FQGNSA. Germline trimming cut 2 bases from V and 1 base from J; bases unmatched to any gene: 7.

The V call is TRBV7-6, the J call TRBJ2-7, with 10 bases aligning to TRBD2. The V gene's germline CDR1 is SGHVS and CDR2 FNYEAQ. The length of the CDR3 is 15 residues. V shed 5 bases, J shed 2 bases, and the junction held 6 bases outside the gene matches. CDR3 loop: CASSPDTSGAYEQYF. The CDR3 nucleotides are TGTGCCAGCAGCCCAGATACTAGCGGGGCCTACGAGCAGTACTTC.

In this sample, this clone turned up a few times. The chain has TRBV5-5 and TRBJ1-1; perhaps TRBD1 as D (6 bases). The CDR3 totals 16 residues. V shed 0 bases and J shed 0 bases, with 12 bases lying between them. Germline CDR1 and CDR2: SGHKS and YYEKEE (reference sequence). The DNA for the CDR3 is TGTGCCAGCAGCTTGGCTGGGACACTCATGAACACTGAAGCTTTCTTT. This sequence encodes CASSLAGTLMNTEAFF.

The chain uses TRBV5-4 and TRBJ1-2; 9 bases match TRBD1. CDR3 length: 13 amino acids. V was clipped by 2 bases and J by 6 bases; unmatched bases: 2. CDR1 SGHNT and CDR2 YYREEE come from the germline V gene (reference sequence). The CDR3 region has the DNA TGTGCCAGCAGCTTAACAGGGGGCGATGGCTACACCTTC. This encodes CASSLTGGDGYTF.

The chain carries TRBV19 and TRBJ2-3, with TRBD2 matching 9 bases. Germline V gene lookup returns CDR1 LNHDA and CDR2 SQIVND (reference sequence). This CDR3 is built from 17 residues. The V segment lost 7 bases and the J segment 2 bases; nucleotides outside the gene matches: 13. This CDR3 is CASNSRLAEDDTDTQYF. Here the CDR3 DNA reads TGTGCCAGTAACTCTAGACTAGCGGAAGACGACACAGATACGCAGTATTTT.

This clone has just one count. This chain connects TRBV2 to TRBJ2-4; D is perhaps TRBD2 (5 bases). Trimming took off 6 bases at V and 0 bases at J, with 15 bases between the two ends. The CDR3 sequence is 16 residues long. Germline values: CDR1 SNHLY, CDR2 FYNNEI. CDR3 DNA sequence: TGTGCCAGCAGAGGAGGAGGCCCACTAGCCAAAAACATTCAGTACTTC. Protein sequence: CASRGGGPLAKNIQYF. Filled out from reference TRBV2 and TRBJ2-4, the complete variable domain reads EPEVTQTPSHQVTQMGQEVILRCVPISNHLYFYWYRQILGQKVEFLVSFYNNEISEKSEIFDDQFSVERPDGSNFTLKIRSTKLEDSAMYFCASRGGGPLAKNIQYFGAGTRLSVL.

This chain connects TRBV30 to TRBJ2-1; 9 nucleotides align to TRBD1. The CDR3 spans 15 residues. J lost 6 bases, V lost 5 bases, and 11 bases had no gene match. Germline V gene data show CDR1 as GTSNPN and CDR2 as SVGIG (reference sequence). As DNA, the CDR3 is TGTGCCTGGTGCGACGGGACAGGGTCCGGCAATGAGCAGTTCTTC. It encodes CAWCDGTGSGNEQFF.

This chain uses TRBV6-5 with TRBJ2-7; 10 bases line up with TRBD1. CDR1 MNHEY and CDR2 SVGAGI come from the germline V gene. The CDR3 contains 15 residues. Losses at the gene ends were 5 bases for V and 1 base for J; bases not matched to a gene: 5. The CDR3 loop reads CASSSRQGASYEQYF. DNA of the CDR3: TGTGCCAGCAGTAGCCGACAGGGGGCATCCTACGAGCAGTACTTC.

The gene calls are TRBV5-1 and TRBJ2-3, with a tentative D call TRBD1 (5 bases). The CDR3 totals 15 residues. CDR1 and CDR2 from the germline V gene are SGHRS and YFSETQ. V lost 3 bases to trimming and J lost 1 base, with 12 bases between them. The CDR3 region is CASSSREKGTDTQYF. DNA of the CDR3: TGCGCCAGCAGCTCCAGGGAAAAGGGCACAGATACGCAGTATTTT.

The rearrangement joins TRBV19 to TRBJ1-2, with D uncertain. Germline values: CDR1 LNHDA, CDR2 SQIVND (reference sequence). V lost 8 bases and J 0 bases, leaving 16 bases between the germline ends. The CDR3 is made up of 15 amino acids. The CDR3 is CASFEQAPSNYGYTF. In DNA form, the CDR3 reads TGTGCCAGTTTCGAGCAGGCGCCGTCTAACTATGGCTACACCTTC.

The CDR3 DNA reads TGTGCCAGCAGCCGACAGGGGCCGGGAGATACGCAGTATTTT. It codes for CASSRQGPGDTQYF. The V and J genes are TRBV6-5 and TRBJ2-3; 8 bases are a match to TRBD1. The V gene's germline CDR1 is MNHEY and CDR2 SVGAGI. CDR3 length equals 14 residues. V was pared by 6 bases and J by 5 bases, with 7 bases of the junction left unmatched.

The chain links TRBV10-2 to TRBJ2-1, with 12 bases lining up with TRBD2. There are 14 residues in the CDR3. V gave up 2 bases and J gave up 9 bases; unmatched junction bases: 2. Germline values: CDR1 WSHSY, CDR2 SAAADI. CDR3 sequence: CASSELAGGREQFF. CDR3 bases: TGCGCCAGCAGTGAGCTAGCGGGGGGGCGTGAGCAGTTCTTC.